This TCR beta chain was recorded in a study of cytomegalovirus exposure and HLA in healthy donors. Across the whole study: From 190 million or so T cells, an earlier analysis saw roughly 100 million unique TCR beta sequences.

The germline gives CDR1 LNHDA, CDR2 SQIVND (reference sequence). V lost 5 bases to trimming and J lost 4 bases, with 17 bases between them. This CDR3 contains 15 residues. Findings and caveats of the study: Among TCR beta chains, those listed as cytomegalovirus-associated numbered over 150.

Comment on this clone: The antigen is not known.

Nominal health characterized the donors when sampled, though unrecorded immune exposures were likely. In the PCR, 60 Vbeta and 13 Jbeta primers were used. In the original analysis: In a later analysis, around 87 million unique TCR beta chains included roughly 11 million shared by two or more donors. The method was immunoSEQ multiplex PCR; TCRdb's version includes in-frame clones alone and lacks a portion of them. V and J calls plus clone size are reproduced from that table; the DNA served to infer D and trimming. Of over 35,000 clones detected, 50% appear once; the ten largest clones hold about 12%.

The sequencing sample was made of PBMCs. V usage is TRBV19 and J usage is TRBJ1-1, with D perhaps TRBD1 (6 bases). This clonotype originated in a human donor in good health. The CDR3 reads CASSASFTGTTEAFF. The CDR3 bases are TGTGCCAGTAGTGCTTCTTTCACAGGGACCACTGAAGCTTTCTTT.